This TCR beta chain was retrieved from a study of CD8+ T cells in alopecia areata. Study conclusions and caveats: For patients receiving tofacitinib, scalp clonality and expanded CD8+ clones among the top 100 significantly decreased. Scalp and blood retained many expanded lesional clones during tofacitinib. Besides other cells, scalp samples also yield sequences of resident alphabeta T cells from normal skin. It was lesional scalp, especially alopecia totalis/universalis, that showed higher clonality than normal scalp.

In regard to this clone: Its target is not known.

Extracted RNA was reverse transcribed into cDNA, the sequencing template. Assay: immunoSEQ multiplex PCR; the TCRdb copy retains only in-frame clones and omits some. This sample carries about 170,000 clones, about three fifths of them seen once, and the ten largest clones take under 20%. Trimming shortened V by 2 bases and J by 2 bases, and 13 bases separated the two germline ends. Per the germline V gene, CDR1 is SGDLS and CDR2 is YYNGEE. The CDR3 contains 15 residues. The treatment is: oral pan-JAK inhibitor, 5-10 mg twice daily. The rearrangement uses TRBV9 and TRBJ2-5; perhaps TRBD1 as D (6 bases). The sequence derives from a human donor with alopecia areata. The sequencing used CD4+ T cells sorted from blood, collected between weeks 55 and 65, from a patient treated with tofacitinib. The CDR3 here is CASSVQGTPQETQYF. The CDR3 bases are TGTGCCAGCAGCGTTCAGGGGACCCCACAAGAGACCCAGTACTTC. The full variable domain, completed using reference TRBV9 and TRBJ2-5, is DSGVTQTPKHLITATGQRVTLRCSPRSGDLSVYWYQQSLDQGLQFLIQYYNGEERAKGNILERFSAQQFPDLHSELNLSSLELGDSALYFCASSVQGTPQETQYFGPGTRLLVL.